This T cell receptor (beta chain) emerged from a study of cytomegalovirus exposure and HLA in healthy donors. The J segment lost 2 bases and the V segment lost 10 bases, leaving 21 bases of the junction unmatched. The length of the CDR3 is 20 residues. Germline V lookup: CDR1 SGHVS, CDR2 FQNEAQ. PCR involved 60 Vbeta and 13 Jbeta primers. Repertoires were generated with immunoSEQ multiplex PCR, while TCRdb's copy carries only in-frame clones and drops some. This sample's table has under 200,000 clones. Comments on this clone: Its target is not known.

Healthy donors of bone marrow made up the group. Study-wide points: V- and J-gene trimming in TCR beta was tied to a missense DCLRE1C variant by an analysis performed later.

Input material: PBMCs. V usage is TRBV7-8 and J usage is TRBJ2-4; TRBD2 aligns across 12 bases. The sequence was collected from a man aged 30 to 45 in good health and CMV-seronegative. For the CDR3, the DNA is TGTGCCACCTTTCCCGTTCCTAGCGGGGGGGCCGGGGTTCCCAAAAACATTCAGTACTTC. As protein: CATFPVPSGGAGVPKNIQYF.